Each of the 13 T cell receptor beta chains below was sequenced from the same sample in a study of long-term antiretroviral therapy in people with HIV. Assay version v3.0 of immunoSEQ was used, and it was run at survey level. The method was immunoSEQ multiplex PCR; TCRdb's version includes in-frame clones alone and lacks a portion of them. The repertoire includes approximately 24,000 clones, 80% to 90% of them detected once, and 5.3% sits in the top ten. This specimen was unsorted PBMCs, taken roughly 4.5 years after starting antiretroviral therapy. The receptors were sampled from a man younger than 45 with HIV.

The gene calls are TRBV27 and TRBJ1-3; D call uncertain. Germline lookup yields CDR1 MNHEY and CDR2 SMNVEV (reference sequence). The V end lost 5 bases, the J end lost 0 bases, and 11 bases lay between the germline ends. CDR3 size: 15 residues. In DNA, the CDR3 is TGTGCCAGCAGTCACGACGGGAGCTCTGGAAACACCATATATTTT. Translated: CASSHDGSSGNTIYF.

In nucleotides, the CDR3 is TGTGCCAGCAGTGAAGTGGCAGACTATAATTCACCCCTCCACTTT. It yields the protein CASSEVADYNSPLHF. The rearrangement links TRBV6-1 to TRBJ1-6; D is undetermined. The CDR3 is made up of 15 amino acids. With 1 base removed from V and 3 bases from J, the gap between germline ends came to 7 bases. Germline V CDR1 and CDR2: MNHNS, SASEGT.

V is TRBV4-3 and J is TRBJ2-2; D is unresolved. This CDR3 is built from 17 residues. Germline loops: CDR1 LGHNA, CDR2 YSLEER. V was clipped by 0 bases and J by 2 bases, with 13 bases between them. The CDR3 DNA sequence: TGCGCCAGCAGCCAAGACCTTCTGGAATCCAACACCGGGGAGCTGTTTTTT. The encoded protein is CASSQDLLESNTGELFF.

This clone was seen only once. The gene calls are TRBV9 and TRBJ2-2; perhaps D is TRBD1 or TRBD2 (5 bases each). The germline V and J ends were trimmed by 5 bases and 4 bases, with 15 bases remaining between them. This CDR3 has 15 residues. CDR1 SGDLS and CDR2 YYNGEE come from the germline V gene. The chain's CDR3 is CASSTIGDATGELFF. CDR3 coding DNA: TGTGCCAGCAGTACCATCGGGGACGCCACCGGGGAGCTGTTTTTT. The full variable domain, with the rest looked up from reference TRBV9 and TRBJ2-2, is DSGVTQTPKHLITATGQRVTLRCSPRSGDLSVYWYQQSLDQGLQFLIQYYNGEERAKGNILERFSAQQFPDLHSELNLSSLELGDSALYFCASSTIGDATGELFFGEGSRLTVL.

This sequence joins TRBV18 and TRBJ1-4, with D unresolved. This CDR3 has 10 residues. V was shortened by 7 bases and J by 6 bases, with 3 bases between the two germline ends. CDR1 is KGHSH, CDR2 LQKENI, per germline. The CDR3 bases are TGTGCCAGCTGGGATGAAAAACTGTTTTTT. It specifies CASWDEKLFF.

This clone was recorded only once. The gene calls are TRBV27 and TRBJ1-2; D possibly corresponds to TRBD1 (6 bases). From germline, CDR1 is MNHEY and CDR2 SMNVEV (reference sequence). This CDR3 has 14 amino acids. Trimming removed 0 bases at V and 5 bases at J, with 10 bases between. CDR3 amino acids: CASSLSTQGYGYTF. In DNA form, the CDR3 reads TGTGCCAGCAGTTTATCAACCCAGGGGTATGGCTACACCTTC.

The chain joins TRBV27 to TRBJ2-1; D possibly corresponds to TRBD1 (7 bases). Germline CDR1 and CDR2: MNHEY and SMNVEV (reference sequence). Between the trimmed V and J ends, which lost 2 bases and 3 bases, there was a span of 11 bases. The CDR3 is 15 residues long. The CDR3 nucleotides are TGTGCCAGCAGTTTAAGACAGGGAGGCTACAATGAGCAGTTCTTC. Residues: CASSLRQGGYNEQFF.

The chain uses TRBV9 and TRBJ2-1, with TRBD1 matching 9 bases. This CDR3 has 19 residues. Germline V gene lookup returns CDR1 SGDLS and CDR2 YYNGEE. V lost 4 bases and J lost 0; bases outside the gene matches: 14. As DNA, the CDR3 is TGTGCCAGCAGCTCACCGGGACAGGGAGCGGTGGGCTCCTACAATGAGCAGTTCTTC. Its translation is CASSSPGQGAVGSYNEQFF.

This clone appeared a few times. The chain carries TRBV7-9 and TRBJ2-7; no firm D call. The CDR3 consists of 12 residues. Trimming pared 0 bases from V and 2 bases from J, leaving 2 bases between. The germline V gene has CDR1 SEHNR and CDR2 FQNEAQ (reference sequence). CDR3 coding DNA: TGTGCCAGCAGCTTAGCTGCCTACGAGCAGTACTTC. Amino acid sequence: CASSLAAYEQYF.

This clone has more than one count but fewer than ten. V is TRBV19 and J is TRBJ1-5, with D perhaps TRBD1 (6 bases). The CDR3 has 18 amino acids. Trimming removed 3 bases at V and 0 bases at J, with 18 bases between. The germline CDR1 and CDR2 sequences are LNHDA and SQIVND (reference sequence). CDR3 region: CASSIEWTAKYSNQPQHF. Written as DNA, the CDR3 is TGTGCCAGTAGTATCGAGTGGACAGCAAAGTATAGCAATCAGCCCCAGCATTTT.

This rearrangement joins TRBV29-1 to TRBJ2-1; maybe TRBD1 (6 bases). The germline CDR1 and CDR2 sequences are SQVTM and ANQGSEA. The germline V and J ends were trimmed by 5 bases and 5 bases, with 13 bases remaining between them. The CDR3 loop spans 13 amino acids. The CDR3 is CSVLGQTNNEQFF. CDR3 DNA: TGCAGCGTTCTCGGACAGACCAACAATGAGCAGTTCTTC.

V and J are TRBV9 and TRBJ2-7; TRBD1 aligns across 10 bases. The CDR3 totals 16 residues. V lost 0 bases and J lost 3; bases outside the gene matches: 6. Germline CDR1 is SGDLS and CDR2 is YYNGEE. In DNA form, the CDR3 reads TGTGCCAGCAGCGTAGGCGGAGGGACAGGGGTCTACGAGCAGTACTTC. This encodes CASSVGGGTGVYEQYF. The full variable domain, in which reference TRBV9 and TRBJ2-7 provide the parts outside the CDR3, is DSGVTQTPKHLITATGQRVTLRCSPRSGDLSVYWYQQSLDQGLQFLIQYYNGEERAKGNILERFSAQQFPDLHSELNLSSLELGDSALYFCASSVGGGTGVYEQYFGPGTRLTVT.

This rearrangement joins TRBV4-3 to TRBJ2-3, with unresolved D. The germline V and J ends were trimmed by 0 bases and 6 bases, with 10 bases remaining between them. CDR1 and CDR2 from the germline V gene are LGHNA and YSLEER. CDR3 size: 14 residues. DNA for the CDR3: TGCGCCAGCAGCCAAGACTTAGGATCCGATACGCAGTATTTT. Its protein product is CASSQDLGSDTQYF.